Detailed here is one T cell receptor (beta chain). The record originates from a study of T cell changes during pregnancy in multiple sclerosis. TCRdb's copy holds only in-frame clones and misses some; the assay was immunoSEQ multiplex PCR. The sample has about 40,000 clones, more than 85% seen once. Germline V gives CDR1 MDHEN, CDR2 SYDVKM. The CDR3 runs to 15 residues. V gave up 5 bases and J gave up 4 bases; unmatched junction bases: 5. The starting material was CD8+ T cells from peripheral blood mononuclear cells, obtained before pregnancy. This chain connects TRBV28 to TRBJ2-1; 10 bases fit TRBD2. This TCR derives from a female donor with multiple sclerosis, enrolled in a pregnancy study. For the CDR3, the DNA is TGTGCCAGCAGTCCTTGGACTAGCGGTTACAATGAGCAGTTCTTC. This translates into CASSPWTSGYNEQFF.